Listed below are T cell receptor beta chains from one sample, sequenced in a study of T cell repertoires in cytomegalovirus infection. TCRdb fed the reads into MiXCR, producing one record per CDR3 protein. The sample lists 500,000 to 600,000 distinct CDR3 sequences, 15% to 20% seen once, with roughly a quarter in the top ten. Material for sequencing was CD8+ T cells from PBMCs. The receptors originated from a human donor in good health (CMV status not recorded). Some clones in this sample may be carry-over from other donors' samples. CDR3s include the opening cysteine and the closing phenylalanine or tryptophan. A row's size may be missing; if present it is once, few, many or a size class.

>TRBJ1-5|TRBV12-5|15|many
CASGLPTGWDQPQHF
>TRBJ2-7|TRBV3-1|16|once
CASSHLREAVPYEQYF
>TRBJ2-3|TRBV12-3/TRBV12-4|16|-
CASRGGREGSTDTQYF
>TRBJ2-3|TRBV15|15|few
CATSRAGQTTDTQYF
>TRBJ2-3|TRBV5-1|16|few
CASSLGQGPPKDTQYF
>TRBJ2-2|TRBV6-5|15|many
CASSYLGGNTGELFF
>TRBJ1-1|TRBV6-5|15|few
CASSYSGGAHTEAFF
>TRBJ2-7|TRBV11-2|14|few
CASSFIGTGYEQYF
>TRBJ2-2|TRBV7-9|15|many
CASSLLGTDTGELFF
>TRBJ1-1|TRBV12-3/TRBV12-4|10|many
CASSFGSAFF
>TRBJ2-7|TRBV28|20|many
CASSSLSLSGGDRGIYEQYF
>TRBJ2-1|TRBV6-5|16|many
CASSYLASGRGNEQFF
>TRBJ1-1|TRBV7-3|16|few
CASSLGQGGMNTEAFF
>TRBJ2-7|TRBV20-1|13|many
CSAWAVSLNEQYF
>TRBJ2-1|TRBV28|15|-
CASSLQREGSGEQFF
>TRBJ1-6|TRBV11-2|17|many
CASSSQGLRSYNSPLHF
>TRBJ2-7|TRBV11-2|13|many
CASRLGSAYEQYF
>TRBJ2-7|TRBV29-1|15|-
CSVEDSGQGFFEQYF
>TRBJ2-1|TRBV25-1|14|few
CASSIGPGYNEQFF
>TRBJ1-6|TRBV19|16|many
CASNSADSPYNSPLHF
>TRBJ1-1|TRBV7-9|13|many
CASSLSMGTEAFF
>TRBJ2-1|TRBV27|16|few
CASSSLRRSSYNEQFF
>TRBJ2-5|TRBV29-1|10|-
CSGAQETQYF
>TRBJ2-2|TRBV27|14|many
CASSFSPNTGELFF
>TRBJ2-2|TRBV6-5|14|many
CASSPPPAAGELFF
>TRBJ2-1|TRBV14|14|many
CASSVWTGRNEQFF
>TRBJ2-4|TRBV28|17|-
CASSSLLQGMAKNIQYF
>TRBJ2-2|TRBV12-5|16|-
CASGRGLALNTGELFF
>TRBJ2-1|TRBV2|15|-
CASSRREGNLQEKFF
>TRBJ2-5|TRBV7-8|16|many
CASSPRGWGYQETQYF
>TRBJ1-6|TRBV9|13|-
CASSPGLVRPLHF
>TRBJ1-2|TRBV2|12|-
CASNRGPYGYTF
>TRBJ1-5|TRBV7-2|14|many
CASSFAFSNQPQHF
>TRBJ1-2|TRBV12-3/TRBV12-4|17|few
CASTPPIGPSFNYGYTF
>TRBJ1-5|TRBV11-2|15|many
CASSSGETEGQPQHF
>TRBJ1-1|TRBV30|13|few
CAWRATGYTEAFF
>TRBJ2-4|TRBV5-5|16|few
CASSLPGTGGWGIQYF
>TRBJ1-2|TRBV4-2|13|few
CASSQGGSRGYTF
>TRBJ1-1|TRBV7-9|21|many
CASSLNPSDRVRGSMNTEAFF
>TRBJ2-1|TRBV7-9|13|many
CASSGAGANEQFF
>TRBJ2-5|TRBV7-9|13|few
CASREASEETQYF
>TRBJ2-7|TRBV11-2|15|many
CASSLGSGAGGEQYF
>TRBJ2-1|TRBV6-4|18|many
CASSDSSRGVFSKNEQFF
>TRBJ2-1|TRBV7-9|16|many
CASSLAPSGSTHEQFF
>TRBJ2-5|TRBV12-5|15|many
CASGPGQGAEETQYF
>TRBJ1-6|TRBV11-2|19|many
CASSRLDRASPLYNSPLHF
>TRBJ2-2|TRBV7-3|14|many
CASSLDSYTGELFF
>TRBJ2-2|TRBV28|18|few
CASSFRRGYRVNTGELFF
>TRBJ1-6|TRBV11-2|16|many
CASSSNGQGAYSPLHF
>TRBJ1-6|TRBV7-9|16|many
CASSPTGEGAGSPLHF
>TRBJ2-6|TRBV12-3/TRBV12-4|14|many
CASSRGTGANVLTF
>TRBJ2-7|TRBV5-6|12|-
CASSFGWSEQYF
>TRBJ1-4|TRBV4-1|12|-
CASSPRGEKLFF
>TRBJ2-7|TRBV7-6|14|-
CASSRSQGAYEQYF
>TRBJ2-7|TRBV7-9|16|many
CASSSSRQGLTYEQYF